A single sample gave rise to the 8 T cell receptor beta chains below, sequenced in a study of tumor-infiltrating lymphocytes in primary liver carcinoma. From unsorted bulk tissue weighing roughly 17-31 mg, DNA and RNA were co-extracted. TCR beta cDNA was prepared out of around 460 ng total RNA by means of a constant-region primer. Library construction for TCR beta comprised three nested multiplex PCR rounds performed with slightly modified ARM-PCR. In the first two PCR rounds, TRBV1-TRBV30 forward primers were paired with a C-beta reverse primer, and each round lasted about 10 cycles. TCRdb re-derived calls from the multiplex PCR reads in MiXCR, one entry per CDR3 protein. The sample lists about 190,000 distinct CDR3 sequences, around 81% occurring once. The specimen sequenced was tumor tissue from primary liver carcinoma. These receptors were taken from a man aged 40-50 years with primary liver carcinoma and hepatitis B virus infection.

This chain joins TRBV11-2 and TRBJ2-7; D might be TRBD2 (6 bases). V lost 1 base and J 10 bases, leaving 20 bases between the germline ends. The CDR3 length is 15 residues. CDR1 and CDR2 (germline): SGHAT, FQNNGV. CDR3 sequence reads: CASSLGLGRSYVQYF. As DNA, the CDR3 is TGTGCCAGCAGCTTAGGACTAGGACGGTCATACGTCCAGTACTTC. Drawing the rest from reference TRBV11-2 and TRBJ2-7, the complete variable domain is EAGVAQSPRYKIIEKRQSVAFWCNPISGHATLYWYQQILGQGPKLLIQFQNNGVVDDSQLPKDRFSAERLKGVDSTLKIQPAKLEDSAVYLCASSLGLGRSYVQYFGPGTRLTVT.

This clonotype has just a few counts. A much bigger clone sits one base away, suggesting this may be a read error. The chain carries TRBV5-1 and TRBJ2-7; D unclear. This CDR3 has 13 residues. CDR1 SGHRS and CDR2 YFSETQ come from the germline V gene. The V gene lost 4 bases and the J gene lost 2 bases, with 10 bases spanning the gap. DNA for the CDR3: TGCGCCAGCAGCATAGAAGGGACCTACGAGCAGTACTTC. It translates to CASSIEGTYEQYF.

This clonotype was seen a few times. A much larger clone lies a single base off, so this may be a read error. The chain is built from TRBV28 and TRBJ1-3, with D possibly matching TRBD1 (5 bases). CDR1 and CDR2 (germline): MDHEN, SYDVKM. This CDR3 is built from 12 residues. The CDR3 region is CASSFGGNTLYF. The CDR3, as DNA: TGTGCCAGCAGTTTTGGGGGAAACACCTTATATTTT.

The V gene is TRBV4-2, the J gene TRBJ1-4; no reliable D call. The CDR3 spans 14 residues. Per the germline V gene, CDR1 is LGHNA and CDR2 is YNFKEQ. Deletions cut 7 bases from V and 8 bases from J, with 17 bases between. CDR3 nucleotide sequence: TGTGCCAGCATCCCTGTCAGGACGCAGGAAAAACTGTTTTTT. This translates into CASIPVRTQEKLFF.

This clonotype was observed a few times. This sequence joins TRBV11-2 and TRBJ2-1; D perhaps matches TRBD2 (6 bases). The CDR3 length is 15 residues. The V end lost 8 bases, the J end lost 3 bases, and 17 bases lay between the germline ends. The germline V gene has CDR1 SGHAT and CDR2 FQNNGV. The CDR3, as DNA: TGTGCCAGCGGCCCCGACGGGAGTGTCTACAATGAGCAGTTCTTC. This translates into CASGPDGSVYNEQFF.

Worth noting for this clonotype: An end of the junction does not agree with germline; a read error may underlie this. The gene calls are TRBV6-1 and TRBJ2-7; D is perhaps TRBD2 (6 bases). Germline values: CDR1 MNHNS, CDR2 SASEGT. The CDR3 sequence is 15 residues long. The CDR3 DNA reads as TGTGTCAGCACGAGTAACGGGAGCCTTACCTACGAGCAGTACTTC. This gives the protein CVSTSNGSLTYEQYF.

V is TRBV29-1 and J is TRBJ2-3, with 7 nucleotides matching TRBD2. Germline CDR1 is SQVTM and CDR2 is ANQGSEA. V lost 7 bases to trimming and J lost 8 bases; unmatched junction nucleotides: 24. This CDR3 comprises 17 residues. CDR3 DNA: TGCAGCGCCACGACAGCGGGATCCCAATGGTTGTCGGCTACGCAGTATTTT. This sequence encodes CSATTAGSQWLSATQYF.

A word on this clonotype: Since no conserved phenylalanine or tryptophan closes the CDR3, a read error is the likely cause. The genes are TRBV4-1 and TRBJ2-1; 7 positions match TRBD1. This CDR3 contains 16 residues. Germline-derived CDR1 and CDR2 are MGHRA and YSYEKL. With V trimmed by 0 bases and J by 4 bases, 6 bases remained unmatched. The CDR3 is CASSQEATTGYNEQFS. CDR3 DNA sequence: TGCGCCAGCAGCCAAGAGGCCACGACAGGGTACAATGAGCAGTTCTCC.